Listed here are 19 T cell receptor beta chains from one sample, sequenced in a study of T cell responses to AZD1222 COVID-19 vaccine. Libraries were prepared by immunoSEQ multiplex PCR; TCRdb keeps only in-frame clonotypes and omits some of them. The table has 120,000 or so clones, around nine tenths seen once. Sequences were derived from peripheral blood, sampled on day 0 of MenACWY control vaccination. Receptors originate from an adult in good health.

The genes are TRBV6-4 and TRBJ2-2; D may be TRBD2 (6 bases). The germline V gene has CDR1 MRHNA and CDR2 SNTAGT. Trimming took 6 bases from V and 4 from J, leaving 12 bases between them. The CDR3 covers 14 residues. The CDR3 sequence: CASSAGPGTGELFF. The CDR3 bases are TGTGCCAGCAGCGCGGGACCAGGCACCGGGGAGCTGTTTTTT.

V is TRBV3-1 (or the pseudogene TRBV3-2) and J is TRBJ2-7; the D gene is possibly TRBD1 (7 bases). Germline CDR1 reads LGHDT; CDR2 reads YNNKEL (reference sequence). The CDR3 is made up of 13 amino acids. V lost 8 bases and J 4 bases, leaving 15 bases between the germline ends. CDR3 DNA sequence: TGTGCCAGCGGGGACAGCGGGTTTTACGAGCAGTACTTC. It yields the protein CASGDSGFYEQYF.

This clone has a single count. V gene TRBV27 combines with J gene TRBJ2-2; 12 nucleotides match TRBD1. Germline lookup yields CDR1 MNHEY and CDR2 SMNVEV (reference sequence). This CDR3 is built from 16 residues. Trimming removed 5 bases from V and 5 bases from J; junction bases left unmatched: 6. The CDR3 is CASSTRDRGRTGELFF. CDR3 DNA: TGTGCCAGCAGTACCCGGGACAGGGGGCGTACCGGGGAGCTGTTTTTT.

The genes are TRBV6-2 or TRBV6-3 and TRBJ1-2; D is unresolved. The CDR3 length is 14 residues. V lost 6 bases to trimming and J lost 5 bases, with 16 bases between them. Germline-derived CDR1 and CDR2 are MNHEY and SVGEGT. The CDR3 nucleotides read TGTGCCAGCAGCCAAGGAGGGAAGGCATATGGCTACACCTTC. The encoded protein is CASSQGGKAYGYTF.

The chain uses TRBV11-2 and TRBJ2-6, with D possibly being TRBD1 or TRBD2 (6 bases each). Trimming took off 5 bases at V and 2 bases at J, with 10 bases between the two ends. The CDR3 contains 15 residues. Germline-derived CDR1 and CDR2 are SGHAT and FQNNGV. This CDR3 is CASSPGAAGANVLTF. In DNA, the CDR3 is TGTGCCAGCAGCCCGGGGGCTGCTGGGGCCAACGTCCTGACTTTC.

The chain combines TRBV2 with TRBJ2-7; the D is unclear. CDR1 is SNHLY and CDR2 is FYNNEI in the germline V gene. The CDR3 runs 15 residues. The ends were cut back, 4 bases at V and 0 bases at J, with 13 bases in the middle. The CDR3 DNA sequence: TGTGCCAGCAGTGTATCACAACAAATCTCCTACGAGCAGTACTTC. The encoded protein is CASSVSQQISYEQYF. Together with reference TRBV2 and TRBJ2-7, the CDR3 gives the full variable domain: EPEVTQTPSHQVTQMGQEVILRCVPISNHLYFYWYRQILGQKVEFLVSFYNNEISEKSEIFDDQFSVERPDGSNFTLKIRSTKLEDSAMYFCASSVSQQISYEQYFGPGTRLTVT.

A single count supports this clone. V usage is TRBV5-1 and J usage is TRBJ1-3; D perhaps matches TRBD1 (5 bases). This CDR3 has 20 amino acids. In germline, CDR1 is SGHRS, CDR2 YFSETQ. V was shortened by 2 bases and J by 6 bases, with 30 bases between the two germline ends. The CDR3 nucleotides read TGCGCCAGCAGCTTCTTTGAGGGGCTAGGGCCACCGCCACCGAAAAACACCATATATTTT. This gives the protein CASSFFEGLGPPPPKNTIYF.

The rearrangement links TRBV18 to TRBJ1-5; 7 bases line up with TRBD1. Trimming cost V 5 bases and J 4 bases; bases outside gene matches: 5. Germline values: CDR1 KGHSH, CDR2 LQKENI. This CDR3 region has 14 residues. The CDR3 is CASSYDRENQPQHF. In nucleotides, the CDR3 is TGTGCCAGCTCATACGACAGGGAGAATCAGCCCCAGCATTTT. Full variable domain (rest looked up from reference TRBV18 and TRBJ1-5): NAGVMQNPRHLVRRRGQEARLRCSPMKGHSHVYWYRQLPEEGLKFMVYLQKENIIDESGMPKERFSAEFPKEGPSILRIQQVVRGDSAAYFCASSYDRENQPQHFGDGTRLSIL.

The rearrangement links TRBV27 to TRBJ2-7; the D gene could be TRBD1 or TRBD2 (5 bases each). Per germline, CDR1 MNHEY and CDR2 SMNVEV (reference sequence). The ends were cut back, 3 bases at V and 0 bases at J, with 12 bases in the middle. The CDR3 has 15 amino acids. CDR3 nucleotides: TGTGCCAGCAGTTTTACTCCGGGACCCTCCTACGAGCAGTACTTC. Protein product: CASSFTPGPSYEQYF.

The chain recombines TRBV5-1 with TRBJ2-7, with 11 bases matching TRBD2. CDR1 and CDR2 (germline): SGHRS, YFSETQ. V lost 4 bases and J lost 0; bases outside the gene matches: 3. CDR3 length: 15 residues. CDR3 sequence: CASSAGLAGSYEQYF. In nucleotides, the CDR3 is TGCGCCAGCAGCGCAGGACTAGCGGGCTCCTACGAGCAGTACTTC.

This chain uses TRBV11-2 with TRBJ2-5; no reliable D call. Between the trimmed V and J ends, which lost 4 bases and 9 bases, there was a span of 9 bases. The CDR3 sequence is 11 residues long. Looked up from germline, CDR1 is SGHAT and CDR2 is FQNNGV. CDR3 amino acids: CASSSSNPQYF. The CDR3 region has the DNA TGTGCCAGCAGCTCATCTAATCCCCAGTACTTC. Drawing the rest from reference TRBV11-2 and TRBJ2-5, the complete variable domain is EAGVAQSPRYKIIEKRQSVAFWCNPISGHATLYWYQQILGQGPKLLIQFQNNGVVDDSQLPKDRFSAERLKGVDSTLKIQPAKLEDSAVYLCASSSSNPQYFGPGTRLLVL.

V and J are TRBV6-5 and TRBJ1-4; TRBD1 might be the D (5 bases). CDR1 MNHEY and CDR2 SVGAGI come from the germline V gene. The CDR3 spans 14 residues. With 2 bases removed from V and 5 bases from J, the gap between germline ends came to 9 bases. The CDR3, as DNA: TGTGCCAGCAGTTACGGGGGGAACAATGAAAAACTGTTTTTT. Encoded protein: CASSYGGNNEKLFF.

The chain is built from TRBV27 and TRBJ2-1, with 10 bases lining up with TRBD2. The CDR3 is 17 amino acids. Germline V gene lookup returns CDR1 MNHEY and CDR2 SMNVEV (reference sequence). V trimming: 4 bases; J trimming: 5 bases; junction bases outside the gene matches: 11. The CDR3: CASSSSAEGLADNEQFF. The CDR3 DNA reads TGTGCCAGCAGTTCCTCTGCCGAAGGACTAGCGGACAATGAGCAGTTCTTC.

The gene calls are TRBV6-6 and TRBJ1-5; D may be TRBD1 (5 bases). Germline CDR1 is MNHNY and CDR2 is SVGAGI (reference sequence). The CDR3 is 15 amino acids. V dropped 7 bases and J dropped 0 bases, with 13 bases sitting between them. This CDR3 is CASTDQGFSNQPQHF. The CDR3 nucleotides read TGTGCCAGCACTGATCAGGGTTTTAGCAATCAGCCCCAGCATTTT.

The chain joins TRBV5-1 to TRBJ1-3; D is unresolved. This CDR3 is 13 amino acids long. The ends were cut back, 3 bases at V and 5 bases at J, with 9 bases in the middle. CDR1 SGHRS and CDR2 YFSETQ come from the germline V gene. The CDR3 protein is CASSSDSRNTIYF. CDR3 coding DNA: TGCGCCAGCAGCTCCGACTCCAGAAACACCATATATTTT.

Here the CDR3 DNA reads TGTGCCAGCAGTGAAAGGGGACAGGGGAGGCCTGAAGCTTTCTTT. It is translated as CASSERGQGRPEAFF. The chain joins TRBV2 to TRBJ1-1, with 10 bases identical to TRBD1. The germline CDR1 and CDR2 sequences are SNHLY and FYNNEI. The length of the CDR3 is 15 residues. Unmatched junction bases numbered 6, after V lost 2 bases and J lost 6 bases.

This chain uses TRBV11-3 with TRBJ2-1; no firm D call. The germline CDR1 and CDR2 sequences are SGHNT and YENEEA. Between the trimmed V and J ends, which lost 0 bases and 5 bases, there was a span of 14 bases. This CDR3 comprises 16 residues. The CDR3 DNA follows: TGTGCCAGCAGCTTAGATCTGGCAGCAGGTAACAATGAGCAGTTCTTC. Translated: CASSLDLAAGNNEQFF. The complete variable domain, with remaining parts taken from reference TRBV11-3 and TRBJ2-1, reads EAGVVQSPRYKIIEKKQPVAFWCNPISGHNTLYWYLQNLGQGPELLIRYENEEAVDDSQLPKDRFSAERLKGVDSTLKIQPAELGDSAVYLCASSLDLAAGNNEQFFGPGTRLTVL.

The chain employs TRBV7-2 and TRBJ2-3; D is perhaps TRBD2 (7 bases). The V end was cut by 3 bases, the J end by 6 bases, with 13 bases between. Germline V CDR1 and CDR2: SGHTA, FQGNSA. This CDR3 region has 14 residues. The CDR3, as DNA: TGTGCCAGCAGCTTCAAACAGGGAGGGGATACGCAGTATTTT. Its translation is CASSFKQGGDTQYF. The variable domain in full, completed from reference TRBV7-2 and TRBJ2-3, reads GAGVSQSPSNKVTEKGKDVELRCDPISGHTALYWYRQSLGQGLEFLIYFQGNSAPDKSGLPSDRFSAERTGGSVSTLTIQRTQQEDSAVYLCASSFKQGGDTQYFGPGTRLTVL.

CDR3 sequence: CASSTWTGDTEAFF. The DNA for the CDR3 is TGTGCCAGTAGTACCTGGACAGGGGACACTGAAGCTTTCTTT. The chain couples TRBV19 to TRBJ1-1; 9 nucleotides line up with TRBD1. J was trimmed by 3 bases and V by 4 bases; bases with no gene match: 3. CDR1 is LNHDA, CDR2 SQIVND, per germline (reference sequence). CDR3 length equals 14 residues. Based on the CDR3 plus reference TRBV19 and TRBJ1-1, the full variable domain is DGGITQSPKYLFRKEGQNVTLSCEQNLNHDAMYWYRQDPGQGLRLIYYSQIVNDFQKGDIAEGYSVSREKKESFPLTVTSAQKNPTAFYLCASSTWTGDTEAFFGQGTRLTVV.